The 17 T cell receptor beta chains below all came from one sample that was sequenced in a study of early T cells in non-severe SARS-CoV-2 infection. TCRdb called the 5' RACE reads again in MiXCR, with one record for every CDR3 protein. Here the sample spans 45,000 to 60,000 distinct CDR3 sequences, about 10% being singletons. The sample comprised whole blood. The receptors were sampled from an adult who was a healthcare worker with PCR-confirmed SARS-CoV-2 infection or an uninfected control (not recorded which).

In its sample, this clonotype was seen many times. The chain combines TRBV20-1 with TRBJ2-5, with 7 bases identical to TRBD2. CDR3 size: 13 residues. The V and J ends lost 6 bases and 5 bases, in that order; junction bases with no gene match: 9. Per the germline V gene, CDR1 is DFQATT and CDR2 is SNEGSKA (reference sequence). The CDR3, as DNA: TGCAGTGCGTCCGGACTAGTTGGCGAGACCCAGTACTTC. Amino acids: CSASGLVGETQYF.

This clonotype was recorded at least ten times. V and J are TRBV27 and TRBJ1-5; D not resolved. V lost 1 base to trimming and J lost 0 bases, with 10 bases between them. The germline gives CDR1 MNHEY, CDR2 SMNVEV (reference sequence). The CDR3 has 16 amino acids. This chain's CDR3 is CASSLWADPSNQPQHF. CDR3 coding DNA: TGTGCCAGCAGTTTATGGGCAGATCCTAGCAATCAGCCCCAGCATTTT.

This clonotype was seen ten or more times. The chain links TRBV12-3 or TRBV12-4 to TRBJ2-3, with D perhaps matching TRBD1 (6 bases). The CDR3 is 15 amino acids. V lost 7 bases and J 2 bases, leaving 16 bases between the germline ends. CDR3: CASTLNRVYTDTQYF. The CDR3 nucleotides read TGTGCCAGCACCCTGAACAGGGTATACACAGATACGCAGTATTTT.

In its sample, this clonotype was seen many times. The rearrangement links TRBV6-2 or TRBV6-3 to TRBJ2-1; D is possibly TRBD1 (6 bases). Germline loops: CDR1 MNHEY, CDR2 SVGEGT. The CDR3 contains 14 residues. V was trimmed by 8 bases and J by 11 bases, leaving 22 bases between them. In DNA form, the CDR3 reads TGTGCCAGCCGCTTGACAGGAGGATCACCCAAGCAGTTCTTC. As protein: CASRLTGGSPKQFF.

The chain has TRBV6-2 or TRBV6-3 and TRBJ2-2; 10 bases match TRBD2. Germline V gene lookup returns CDR1 MNHEY and CDR2 SVGEGT. V lost 6 bases to trimming and J lost 6 bases; unmatched junction nucleotides: 1. The CDR3 runs to 13 residues. The DNA for the CDR3 is TGTGCCAGCAGGACTAGCGGGTCCGGGGAGCTGTTTTTT. Its protein is CASRTSGSGELFF.

The chain joins TRBV12-3 or TRBV12-4 to TRBJ2-7; 12 nucleotides align to TRBD2. The CDR3 covers 15 residues. V shed 3 bases, J shed 6 bases, and the junction held 6 bases outside the gene matches. CDR3 region: CASSLRLAGGREQYF. CDR3 bases: TGTGCCAGCAGTTTGCGGCTAGCGGGGGGGCGCGAGCAGTACTTC.

DNA for the CDR3: TGTGCCAGCATGGACAGGGGCTTCTACGAGCAGTACTTC. This sequence encodes CASMDRGFYEQYF. The chain is built from TRBV2 and TRBJ2-7; the match to TRBD1 covers 9 bases. The ends lost 7 bases at V and 3 bases at J; junction bases unmatched: 4. Germline V gives CDR1 SNHLY, CDR2 FYNNEI. This CDR3 has 13 residues.

By proportion, this clonotype is medium-sized. The chain carries TRBV3-1 and TRBJ2-1; D is uncertain. CDR1 is LGHDT and CDR2 is YNNKEL in the germline V gene (reference sequence). The CDR3 covers 15 residues. V lost 0 bases and J 5 bases, leaving 11 bases between the germline ends. CDR3 sequence: CASSQEMYANNEQFF. The CDR3 DNA reads TGTGCCAGCAGCCAAGAAATGTACGCCAACAATGAGCAGTTCTTC.

This clonotype was observed a few times. The chain is built from TRBV6-2 or TRBV6-3 and TRBJ1-2; D call uncertain. The germline V gene encodes CDR1 MNHEY and CDR2 SVGEGT. The CDR3 runs 13 residues. Deletions cut 6 bases from V and 8 bases from J, with 16 bases between. CDR3 sequence reads: CASSLSGAPGYTF. DNA of the CDR3: TGTGCCAGCAGCCTCTCTGGAGCGCCCGGCTACACCTTC.

This clonotype showed up many times. The rearrangement links TRBV6-1 to TRBJ2-7; a weak D match, TRBD1 (7 bases). The CDR3 has 14 amino acids. V lost 6 bases to trimming and J lost 2 bases, with 14 bases between them. The V gene's germline CDR1 is MNHNS and CDR2 SASEGT. The DNA for the CDR3 is TGTGCCAGCAGCCGACAGGGAGGACCCTACGAGCAGTACTTC. Translated: CASSRQGGPYEQYF.

This clonotype was found many times. The V gene is TRBV6-1, the J gene TRBJ1-6; a weak D match, TRBD1 (5 bases). The V gene lost 1 base and the J gene lost 9 bases, with 13 bases spanning the gap. The CDR3 is made up of 15 amino acids. Germline V gene lookup returns CDR1 MNHNS and CDR2 SASEGT. The CDR3 nucleotides read TGTGCCAGCAGTGAAGGACGGGGGGTTCGTTCACCCCTCCACTTT. Its translation is CASSEGRGVRSPLHF.

This clonotype has a count of ten or more. V and J are TRBV7-2 and TRBJ2-7, with D perhaps TRBD2 (5 bases). Per germline, CDR1 SGHTA and CDR2 FQGNSA. The germline V and J ends were trimmed by 4 bases and 6 bases, with 19 bases remaining between them. The CDR3 consists of 15 residues. The CDR3 reads CASSSPGRRGPEQYF. The DNA of the CDR3 is TGTGCCAGCAGCTCCCCGGGCAGGAGAGGGCCCGAGCAGTACTTC. Drawing the rest from reference TRBV7-2 and TRBJ2-7, the complete variable domain is GAGVSQSPSNKVTEKGKDVELRCDPISGHTALYWYRQSLGQGLEFLIYFQGNSAPDKSGLPSDRFSAERTGGSVSTLTIQRTQQEDSAVYLCASSSPGRRGPEQYFGPGTRLTVT.

This clonotype was picked up many times. CDR3 coding DNA: TGTGCCAGCAGCTTGGTAGGGGGTTCCCACAATGAGCAGTTCTTC. Translated: CASSLVGGSHNEQFF. The chain carries TRBV5-5 and TRBJ2-1, with D possibly matching TRBD1 (6 bases). The V gene lost 0 bases and the J gene lost 5 bases, with 12 bases spanning the gap. There are 15 residues in the CDR3. Germline values: CDR1 SGHKS, CDR2 YYEKEE (reference sequence).

The chain couples TRBV6-6 to TRBJ1-4; 8 nucleotides line up with TRBD1. This CDR3 spans 14 amino acids. V dropped 7 bases and J dropped 4; count of bases not matched to a gene: 5. The germline V gene has CDR1 MNHNY and CDR2 SVGAGI (reference sequence). CDR3 sequence reads: CASKRDRSNEKLFF. CDR3 DNA: TGTGCCAGCAAGAGGGACAGGAGTAATGAAAAACTGTTTTTT.

This clonotype was seen at least ten times. This chain links TRBV10-3 with TRBJ1-1, with D maybe TRBD1 (6 bases). Germline V gene sequence: CDR1 ENHRY, CDR2 SYGVKD. Trimming took 7 bases from V and 4 from J, leaving 16 bases between them. CDR3 length: 14 residues. The CDR3 nucleotides are TGTGCCATCAATCCTTCGGGGGGCGGCACTGAAGCTTTCTTT. Encoded protein: CAINPSGGGTEAFF.

Regarding this clonotype: This sequence may be a read error, since a much larger clone differs from it by one base. The chain combines TRBV6-6 with TRBJ1-6; D is possibly TRBD1 (6 bases). This CDR3 has 14 residues. Germline V gene data show CDR1 as MNHNY and CDR2 as SVGAGI (reference sequence). Trimming stripped 8 bases from V and 3 bases from J, with 11 bases between. The CDR3 DNA sequence: TGTGCCAGCGGCCAGGACAGCTATAATTCACCCCTCCACTTT. Translating it yields CASGQDSYNSPLHF.

This clonotype was observed at least ten times. The rearrangement links TRBV3-1 to TRBJ1-1, with D possibly being TRBD1 (5 bases). V lost 4 bases and J lost 2, with 14 bases in between. CDR1 is LGHDT and CDR2 is YNNKEL in the germline V gene (reference sequence). CDR3 length: 15 residues. The CDR3 region is CASSREGTINTEAFF. CDR3 DNA sequence: TGTGCCAGCAGCCGGGAGGGGACCATTAACACTGAAGCTTTCTTT. The full variable domain, in which reference TRBV3-1 and TRBJ1-1 provide the parts outside the CDR3, is DTAVSQTPKYLVTQMGNDKSIKCEQNLGHDTMYWYKQDSKKFLKIMFSYNNKELIINETVPNRFSPKSPDKAHLNLHINSLELGDSAVYFCASSREGTINTEAFFGQGTRLTVV.